This section outlines one T cell receptor beta chain sequence together with its context. This entry comes from a study of brain T cells in children with intractable seizures. Before surgery, patients took at least one anti-epileptic drug. Germline-derived CDR1 and CDR2 are SGHTA and FQGNSA. Between the trimmed V and J ends, which lost 1 base and 2 bases, there was a span of 14 bases. The CDR3 loop spans 16 amino acids. Method: immunoSEQ multiplex PCR; TCRdb's copy keeps in-frame clones and lacks some. The repertoire holds 95,000 to 120,000 clones, with 94% as singletons. The material was peripheral blood, obtained at surgery. This clonotype originated in a boy under two years old with hemimegalencephaly and intractable seizures. This chain connects TRBV7-2 to TRBJ1-2; the D is unclear. CDR3 loop: CASSLVGVKLNYGYTF. CDR3 nucleotide sequence: TGTGCCAGCAGCTTAGTCGGGGTGAAGCTAAACTATGGCTACACCTTC.